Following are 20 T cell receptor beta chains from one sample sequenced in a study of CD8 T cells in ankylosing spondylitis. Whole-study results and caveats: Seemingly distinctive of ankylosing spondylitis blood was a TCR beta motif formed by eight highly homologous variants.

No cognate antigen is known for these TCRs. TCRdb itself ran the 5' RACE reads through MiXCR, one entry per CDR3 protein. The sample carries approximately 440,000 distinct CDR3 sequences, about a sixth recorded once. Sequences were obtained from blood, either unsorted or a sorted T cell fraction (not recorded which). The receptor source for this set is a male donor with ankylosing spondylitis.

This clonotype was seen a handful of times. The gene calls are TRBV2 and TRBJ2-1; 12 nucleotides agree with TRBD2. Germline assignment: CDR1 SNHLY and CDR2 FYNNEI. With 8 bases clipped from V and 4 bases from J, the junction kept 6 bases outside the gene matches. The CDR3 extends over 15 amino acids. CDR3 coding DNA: TGTGCCAGCCCGTCGACTAGCGGGGGATACAATGAGCAGTTCTTC. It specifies CASPSTSGGYNEQFF.

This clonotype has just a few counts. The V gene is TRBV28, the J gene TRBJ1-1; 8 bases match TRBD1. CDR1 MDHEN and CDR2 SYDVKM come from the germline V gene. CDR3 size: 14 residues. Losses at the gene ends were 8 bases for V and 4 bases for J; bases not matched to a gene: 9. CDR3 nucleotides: TGTGCCAGCGGAGCAGGGGGCATGGGCACTGAAGCTTTCTTT. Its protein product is CASGAGGMGTEAFF.

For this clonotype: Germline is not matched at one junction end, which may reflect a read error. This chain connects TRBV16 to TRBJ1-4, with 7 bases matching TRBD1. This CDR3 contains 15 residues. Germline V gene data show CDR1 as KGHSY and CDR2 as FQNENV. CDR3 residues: CASSQEGATNGKLFF. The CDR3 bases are TGTGCCAGCAGCCAGGAGGGGGCAACTAATGGAAAACTGTTTTTT.

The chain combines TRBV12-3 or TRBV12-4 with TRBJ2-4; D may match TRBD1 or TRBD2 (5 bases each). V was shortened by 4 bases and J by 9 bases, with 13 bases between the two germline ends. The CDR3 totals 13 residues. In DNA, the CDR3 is TGTGCCAGCAGTTCCCGGGACGTACCCATTCAGTACTTC. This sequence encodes CASSSRDVPIQYF.

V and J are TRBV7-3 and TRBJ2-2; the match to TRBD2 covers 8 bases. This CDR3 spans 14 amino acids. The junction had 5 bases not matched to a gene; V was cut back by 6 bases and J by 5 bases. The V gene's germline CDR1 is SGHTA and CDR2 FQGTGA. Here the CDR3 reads CASSREGVTGELFF. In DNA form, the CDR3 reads TGTGCCAGCAGTCGGGAGGGAGTAACCGGGGAGCTGTTTTTT. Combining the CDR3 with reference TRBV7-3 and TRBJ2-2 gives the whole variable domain GAGVSQTPSNKVTEKGKYVELRCDPISGHTALYWYRQSLGQGPEFLIYFQGTGAADDSGLPNDRFFAVRPEGSVSTLKIQRTERGDSAVYLCASSREGVTGELFFGEGSRLTVL.

The CDR3 nucleotides read TGCAGTGCTAGGGACACCCTTAGCAATCAGCCCCAGCATTTT. Its translation is CSARDTLSNQPQHF. The chain links TRBV20-1 to TRBJ1-5; a possible D gene is TRBD1 (5 bases). V dropped 3 bases and J dropped 0 bases, with 9 bases sitting between them. Germline V gene lookup returns CDR1 DFQATT and CDR2 SNEGSKA (reference sequence). CDR3 size: 14 residues.

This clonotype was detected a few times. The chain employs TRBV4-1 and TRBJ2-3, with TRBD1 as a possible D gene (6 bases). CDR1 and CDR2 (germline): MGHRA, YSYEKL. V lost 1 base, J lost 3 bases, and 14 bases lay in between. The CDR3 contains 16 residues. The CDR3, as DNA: TGCGCCAGCAGCCAAGGAGGTACAGGGTGGACAGATACGCAGTATTTT. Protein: CASSQGGTGWTDTQYF.

As DNA, the CDR3 is TGCGCCAGCAGCCAAGATCTCCCGACAGGGGCGGCCTACGAGCAGTACTTC. It is translated as CASSQDLPTGAAYEQYF. This rearrangement joins TRBV4-3 to TRBJ2-7; 8 bases map to TRBD1. Trimming took 0 bases from V and 2 from J; bases not matched to a gene: 9. The CDR3 is made up of 17 amino acids. The germline gives CDR1 LGHNA, CDR2 YSLEER.

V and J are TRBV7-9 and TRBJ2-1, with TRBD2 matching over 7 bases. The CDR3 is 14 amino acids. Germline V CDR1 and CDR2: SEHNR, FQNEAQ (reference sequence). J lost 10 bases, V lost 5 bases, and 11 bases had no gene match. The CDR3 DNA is TGTGCCAGCAGCCACGGGACTACGGAGTACGAGCAGTTCTTC. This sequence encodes CASSHGTTEYEQFF.

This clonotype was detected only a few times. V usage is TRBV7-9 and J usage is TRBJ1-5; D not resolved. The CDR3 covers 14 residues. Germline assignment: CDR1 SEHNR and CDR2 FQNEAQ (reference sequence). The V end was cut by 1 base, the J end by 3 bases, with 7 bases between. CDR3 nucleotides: TGTGCCAGCAGCTTAGGGTCAGACAATCAGCCCCAGCATTTT. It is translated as CASSLGSDNQPQHF.

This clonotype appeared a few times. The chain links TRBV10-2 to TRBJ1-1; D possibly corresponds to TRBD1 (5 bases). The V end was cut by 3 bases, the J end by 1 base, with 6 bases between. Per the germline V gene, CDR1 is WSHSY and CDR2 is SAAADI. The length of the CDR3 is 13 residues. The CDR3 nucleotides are TGCGCCAGCAGTGAACAGGCGAACACTGAAGCTTTCTTT. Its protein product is CASSEQANTEAFF.

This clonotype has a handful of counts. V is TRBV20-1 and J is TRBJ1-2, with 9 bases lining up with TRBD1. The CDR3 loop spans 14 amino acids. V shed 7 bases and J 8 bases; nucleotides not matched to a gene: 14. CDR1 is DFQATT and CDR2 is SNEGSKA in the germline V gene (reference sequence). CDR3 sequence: CSDDRGNSVGGYTF. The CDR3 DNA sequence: TGCAGTGATGACAGGGGGAATTCAGTGGGGGGCTACACCTTC.

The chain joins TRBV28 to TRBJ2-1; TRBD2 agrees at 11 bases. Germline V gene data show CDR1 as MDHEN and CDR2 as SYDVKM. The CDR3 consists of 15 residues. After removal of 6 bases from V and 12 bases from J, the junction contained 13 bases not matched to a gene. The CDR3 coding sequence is TGTGCCAGCAGCGGTGTCGGGACTAGCGGCCAGGGGCAGTTCTTC. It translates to CASSGVGTSGQGQFF.

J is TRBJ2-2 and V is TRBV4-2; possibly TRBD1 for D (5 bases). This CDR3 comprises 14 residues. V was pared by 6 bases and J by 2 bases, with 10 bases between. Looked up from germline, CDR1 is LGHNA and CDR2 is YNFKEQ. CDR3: CASRRQINTGELFF. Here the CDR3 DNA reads TGTGCCAGCAGACGACAGATCAACACCGGGGAGCTGTTTTTT.

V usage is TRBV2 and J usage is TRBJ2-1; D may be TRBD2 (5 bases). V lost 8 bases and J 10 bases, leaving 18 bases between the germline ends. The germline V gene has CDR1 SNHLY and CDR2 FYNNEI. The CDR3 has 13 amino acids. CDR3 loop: CASAKDFFGEQFF. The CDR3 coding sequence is TGTGCCAGCGCTAAGGACTTTTTTGGGGAGCAGTTCTTC. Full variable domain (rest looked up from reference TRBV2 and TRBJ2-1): EPEVTQTPSHQVTQMGQEVILRCVPISNHLYFYWYRQILGQKVEFLVSFYNNEISEKSEIFDDQFSVERPDGSNFTLKIRSTKLEDSAMYFCASAKDFFGEQFFGPGTRLTVL.

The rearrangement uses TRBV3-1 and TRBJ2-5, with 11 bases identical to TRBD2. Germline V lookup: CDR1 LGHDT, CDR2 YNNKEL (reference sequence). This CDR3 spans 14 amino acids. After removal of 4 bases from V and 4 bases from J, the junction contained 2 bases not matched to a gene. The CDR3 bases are TGTGCCAGCAGCCTAGCGGGGGGGACAGAGACCCAGTACTTC. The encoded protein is CASSLAGGTETQYF.

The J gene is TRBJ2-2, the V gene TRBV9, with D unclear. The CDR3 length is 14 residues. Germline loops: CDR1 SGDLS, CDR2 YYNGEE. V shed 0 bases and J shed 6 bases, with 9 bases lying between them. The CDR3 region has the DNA TGTGCCAGCAGCGTAGTAGCCAATCCCGGGGAGCTGTTTTTT. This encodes CASSVVANPGELFF.

CDR3 residues: CASSYPRGEAFF. The CDR3 nucleotides are TGTGCCAGCAGTTATCCCAGGGGGGAAGCTTTCTTT. The V and J genes are TRBV6-5 and TRBJ1-1, with 7 bases that match TRBD1. There are 12 residues in the CDR3. V shed 3 bases, J shed 8 bases, and the junction held 3 bases outside the gene matches. Germline V gene sequence: CDR1 MNHEY, CDR2 SVGAGI.

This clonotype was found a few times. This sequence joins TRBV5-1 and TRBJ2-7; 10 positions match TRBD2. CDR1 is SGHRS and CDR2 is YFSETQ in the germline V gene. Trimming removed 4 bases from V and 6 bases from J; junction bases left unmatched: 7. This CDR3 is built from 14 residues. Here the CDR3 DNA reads TGCGCCAGCAGCCTGAGCGGGGGGGCCCGCGAGCAGTACTTC. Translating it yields CASSLSGGAREQYF.

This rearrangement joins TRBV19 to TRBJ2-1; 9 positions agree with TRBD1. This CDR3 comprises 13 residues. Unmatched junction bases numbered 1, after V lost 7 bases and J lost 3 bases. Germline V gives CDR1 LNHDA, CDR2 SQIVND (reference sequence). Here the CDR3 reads CASKDRGYNEQFF. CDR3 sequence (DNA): TGTGCCAGTAAGGACAGGGGCTACAATGAGCAGTTCTTC.